The rows below give T cell receptor beta chains drawn from one sample of a study of blood T cells in healthy people across ages. TCRdb re-analysed the 5' RACE reads in MiXCR, keeping a single row per CDR3 protein. The top ten clones hold around 10% of a sample with approximately 1.5 million distinct CDR3 sequences, about 35% of them seen once. Sequenced material: blood. The receptors here all came from a woman between 25 and 40 years old in good health. CDR3s include the opening cysteine and the closing phenylalanine or tryptophan. The D gene is left open where the match is weak. The listing skips clone size in some rows; elsewhere it reads once, few, many or a size class.

CDR3aa: CAALGSGGANEQFF
CDR3nt: TGTGCAGCGCTAGGGAGCGGGGGGGCCAATGAGCAGTTCTTC
abundance: .
v_gene: TRBV7-9
j_gene: TRBJ2-1
d_gene: TRBD2

CDR3aa: CASTLGSGGSYEQYF
CDR3nt: TGTGCCAGCACTCTCGGGTCAGGGGGCTCCTACGAGCAGTACTTC
abundance: few
v_gene: TRBV6-1
j_gene: TRBJ2-7
d_gene: TRBD1

CDR3aa: CASRRTGMGTEAFF
CDR3nt: TGTGCCAGCAGACGGACAGGGATGGGCACTGAAGCTTTCTTT
abundance: .
v_gene: TRBV12-3/TRBV12-4
j_gene: TRBJ1-1
d_gene: TRBD1

CDR3aa: CAISGQGAPEQFF
CDR3nt: TGTGCCATCAGTGGACAGGGGGCCCCCGAGCAGTTCTTC
abundance: .
v_gene: TRBV10-3
j_gene: TRBJ2-1
d_gene: TRBD1

CDR3aa: CASSLANRNEKLFF
CDR3nt: TGCGCCAGCAGCTTGGCCAATAGAAATGAAAAACTGTTTTTT
abundance: .
v_gene: TRBV5-1
j_gene: TRBJ1-4
d_gene: .

CDR3aa: CASTPGRGTRQYF
CDR3nt: TGTGCCAGCACCCCGGGCAGGGGAACGAGACAGTACTTC
abundance: few
v_gene: TRBV28
j_gene: TRBJ2-7
d_gene: .

CDR3aa: CASSSGPPGSYNEQFF
CDR3nt: TGTGCCAGCAGCTCGGGGCCCCCGGGATCCTACAATGAGCAGTTCTTC
abundance: few
v_gene: TRBV11-3
j_gene: TRBJ2-1
d_gene: .

CDR3aa: CASRPIGANTEAFF
CDR3nt: TGTGCCAGCAGACCGATAGGGGCGAACACTGAAGCTTTCTTT
abundance: .
v_gene: TRBV6-5
j_gene: TRBJ1-1
d_gene: .

CDR3aa: CASSLALVNTEAFF
CDR3nt: TGTGCCAGCAGCTTAGCTTTGGTGAACACTGAAGCTTTCTTT
abundance: few
v_gene: TRBV7-2
j_gene: TRBJ1-1
d_gene: .

CDR3aa: CASSLTGGGSRNEQFF
CDR3nt: TGTGCCAGCTCACTAACCGGGGGGGGCTCGCGCAATGAGCAGTTCTTC
abundance: few
v_gene: TRBV18
j_gene: TRBJ2-1
d_gene: TRBD2

CDR3aa: CASSFYTGNTDTQYF
CDR3nt: TGTGCCAGCAGCTTTTACACGGGGAACACAGATACGCAGTATTTT
abundance: few
v_gene: TRBV5-6
j_gene: TRBJ2-3
d_gene: .

CDR3aa: CSALTGGATDTQNF
CDR3nt: TGCAGTGCTCTGACAGGGGGCGCGACAGATACGCAGAATTTT
abundance: .
v_gene: TRBV20-1
j_gene: TRBJ2-3
d_gene: TRBD1

CDR3aa: CASSPGTVHGYTF
CDR3nt: TGTGCCAGCAGTCCCGGGACAGTGCATGGCTACACCTTC
abundance: .
v_gene: TRBV12-3/TRBV12-4
j_gene: TRBJ1-2
d_gene: TRBD1

CDR3aa: CAISESFQGKNYGYTF
CDR3nt: TGTGCCATCAGTGAGTCCTTCCAGGGGAAAAACTATGGCTACACCTTC
abundance: .
v_gene: TRBV10-3
j_gene: TRBJ1-2
d_gene: .

CDR3aa: CASSMAEGETQYF
CDR3nt: TGTGCCAGTAGCATGGCGGAGGGAGAGACCCAGTACTTC
abundance: .
v_gene: TRBV27
j_gene: TRBJ2-5
d_gene: .

CDR3aa: CASSNRAFLAKNIQYF
CDR3nt: TGTGCCAGCAGTAACAGGGCCTTCCTAGCCAAAAACATTCAGTACTTC
abundance: .
v_gene: TRBV28
j_gene: TRBJ2-4
d_gene: .

CDR3aa: CASSGGGTASYEQYF
CDR3nt: TGTGCCAGCAGTGGGGGGGGGACAGCTTCCTACGAGCAGTACTTC
abundance: .
v_gene: TRBV28
j_gene: TRBJ2-7
d_gene: .

CDR3aa: CASLTGLNTGELFF
CDR3nt: TGTGCCAGCCTAACGGGGCTTAACACCGGGGAGCTGTTTTTT
abundance: .
v_gene: TRBV6-2/TRBV6-3
j_gene: TRBJ2-2
d_gene: .